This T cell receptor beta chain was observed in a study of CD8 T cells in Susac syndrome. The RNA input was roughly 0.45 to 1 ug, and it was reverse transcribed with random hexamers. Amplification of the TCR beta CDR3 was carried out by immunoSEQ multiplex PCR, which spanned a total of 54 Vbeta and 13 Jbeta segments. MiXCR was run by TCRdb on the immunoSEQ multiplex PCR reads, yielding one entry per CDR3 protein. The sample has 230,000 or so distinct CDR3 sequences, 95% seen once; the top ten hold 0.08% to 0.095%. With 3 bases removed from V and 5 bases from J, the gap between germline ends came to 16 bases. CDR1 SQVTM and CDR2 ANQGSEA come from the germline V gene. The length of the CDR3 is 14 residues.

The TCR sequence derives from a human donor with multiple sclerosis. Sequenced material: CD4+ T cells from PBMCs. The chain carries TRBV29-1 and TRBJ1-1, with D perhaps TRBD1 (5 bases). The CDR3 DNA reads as TGCAGCGTTGAGGGGGGGGTTGGGATAACTGAAGCTTTCTTT. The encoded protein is CSVEGGVGITEAFF.